These 4 T cell receptor beta chains were all obtained from the same sample, sequenced in a study of T cell responses to AZD1222 COVID-19 vaccine. Method: immunoSEQ multiplex PCR; TCRdb's copy keeps in-frame clones and lacks some. The sample carries about 110,000 clones, less than 95% recorded once. The input for sequencing was peripheral blood, taken 28 days after the second AZD1222 dose. These receptors all come from an adult who received the AZD1222 COVID-19 vaccine.

This chain uses TRBV6-5 with TRBJ2-2; 7 nucleotides line up with TRBD1. This CDR3 is built from 15 residues. Unmatched junction bases numbered 6, after V lost 4 bases and J lost 4 bases. Germline-derived CDR1 and CDR2 are MNHEY and SVGAGI. The CDR3 loop is CASSFSRQGTGELFF. CDR3 bases: TGTGCCAGCAGTTTTTCCCGACAGGGCACCGGGGAGCTGTTTTTT.

The chain links TRBV10-3 to TRBJ1-2; D remains unclear. Germline CDR1 and CDR2: ENHRY and SYGVKD. V lost 1 base and J lost 4, with 16 bases in between. The length of the CDR3 is 16 residues. The CDR3 coding sequence is TGTGCCATCAGTGAGTTGGGAGGGAGCCCCATCTATGGCTACACCTTC. This sequence encodes CAISELGGSPIYGYTF.

The CDR3, as DNA: TGTGCCAGTAGTCTGGGTCAGGCGGGGACCGGGGAGCTGTTTTTT. This gives the protein CASSLGQAGTGELFF. The chain joins TRBV19 to TRBJ2-2, with D maybe TRBD2 (6 bases). V was cut by 5 bases and J by 5 bases, with 15 bases left in between. Germline CDR1 reads LNHDA; CDR2 reads SQIVND (reference sequence). The CDR3 sequence is 15 residues long.

The chain is built from TRBV5-6 and TRBJ2-1; 9 nucleotides agree with TRBD2. Trimming took 1 base from V and 10 from J; bases not matched to a gene: 12. The CDR3 sequence is 16 residues long. The germline V gene has CDR1 SGHDT and CDR2 YYEEEE. The CDR3, as DNA: TGTGCCAGCAGCTTGTCTTCGGCGGGGGGGCCGCGGGAGCAGTTCTTC. Translating it yields CASSLSSAGGPREQFF.